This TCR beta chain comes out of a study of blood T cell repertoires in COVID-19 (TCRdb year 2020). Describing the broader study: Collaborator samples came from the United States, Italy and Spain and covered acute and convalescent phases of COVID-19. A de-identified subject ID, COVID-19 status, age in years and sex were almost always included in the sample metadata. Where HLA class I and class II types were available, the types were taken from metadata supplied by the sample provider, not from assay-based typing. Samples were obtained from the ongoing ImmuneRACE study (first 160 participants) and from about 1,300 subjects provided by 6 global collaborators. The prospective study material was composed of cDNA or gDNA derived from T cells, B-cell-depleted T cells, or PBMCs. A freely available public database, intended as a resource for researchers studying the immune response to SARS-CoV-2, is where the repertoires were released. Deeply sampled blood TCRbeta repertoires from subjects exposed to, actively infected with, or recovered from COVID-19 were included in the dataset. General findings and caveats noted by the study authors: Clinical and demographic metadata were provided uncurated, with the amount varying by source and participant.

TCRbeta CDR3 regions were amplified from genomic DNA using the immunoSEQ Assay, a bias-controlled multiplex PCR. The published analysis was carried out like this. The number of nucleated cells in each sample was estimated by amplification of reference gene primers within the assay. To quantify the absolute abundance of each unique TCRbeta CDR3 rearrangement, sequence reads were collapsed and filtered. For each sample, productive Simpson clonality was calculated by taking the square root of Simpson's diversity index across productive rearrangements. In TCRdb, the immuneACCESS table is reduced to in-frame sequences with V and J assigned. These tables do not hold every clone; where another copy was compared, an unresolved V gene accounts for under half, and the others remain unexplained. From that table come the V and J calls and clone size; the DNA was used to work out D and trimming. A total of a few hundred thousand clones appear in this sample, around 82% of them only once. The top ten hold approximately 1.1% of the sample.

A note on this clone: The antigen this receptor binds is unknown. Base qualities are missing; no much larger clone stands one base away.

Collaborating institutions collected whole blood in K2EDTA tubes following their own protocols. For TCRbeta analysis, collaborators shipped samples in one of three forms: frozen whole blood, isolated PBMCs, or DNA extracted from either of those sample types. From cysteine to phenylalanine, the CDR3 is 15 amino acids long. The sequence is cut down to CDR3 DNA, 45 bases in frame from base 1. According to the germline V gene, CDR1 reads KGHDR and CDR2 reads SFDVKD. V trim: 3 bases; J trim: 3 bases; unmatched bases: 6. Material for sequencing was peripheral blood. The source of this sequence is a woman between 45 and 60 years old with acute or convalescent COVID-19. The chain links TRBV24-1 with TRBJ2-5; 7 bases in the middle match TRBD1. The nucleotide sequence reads TGTGCCACCAGTGATCCCGGGACAGCCGAAGAGACCCAGTACTTC. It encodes CATSDPGTAEETQYF.